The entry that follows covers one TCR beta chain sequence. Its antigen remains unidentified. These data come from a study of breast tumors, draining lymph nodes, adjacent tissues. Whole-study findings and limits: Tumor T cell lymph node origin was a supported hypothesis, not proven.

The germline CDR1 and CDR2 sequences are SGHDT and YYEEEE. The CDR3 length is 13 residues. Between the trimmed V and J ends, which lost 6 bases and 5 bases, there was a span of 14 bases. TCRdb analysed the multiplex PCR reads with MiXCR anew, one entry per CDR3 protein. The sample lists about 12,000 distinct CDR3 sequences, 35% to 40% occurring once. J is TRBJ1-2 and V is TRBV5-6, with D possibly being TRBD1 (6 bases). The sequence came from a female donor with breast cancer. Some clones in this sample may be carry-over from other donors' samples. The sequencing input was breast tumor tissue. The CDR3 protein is CASKGQRNYGYTF. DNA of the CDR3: TGTGCCAGCAAAGGACAGCGAAATTATGGCTACACCTTC. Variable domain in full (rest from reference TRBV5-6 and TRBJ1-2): DAGVTQSPTHLIKTRGQQVTLRCSPKSGHDTVSWYQQALGQGPQFIFQYYEEEERQRGNFPDRFSGHQFPNYSSELNVNALLLGDSALYLCASKGQRNYGYTFGSGTRLTVV.